The present entry profiles one TCR beta chain with its context. The entry originates in a study of B cell selection in AIRE deficiency. J lost 12 bases, V lost 5 bases, and 7 bases had no gene match. CDR1 and CDR2 from the germline V gene are MNHNY and SVGAGI (reference sequence). The CDR3 sequence is 12 residues long. CD4+CD127+ cells were sorted as the conventional CD4 T cells. In the original processing: Pooled conventional T cells gave 100,000 to 120,000 patient and about 150,000 donor TCRbeta sequences. Produced via immunoSEQ multiplex PCR; TCRdb's table is partial and in-frame only. V and J calls and clone size are given by that table; D and trimming were obtained from the DNA. The sample records 20,000 to 30,000 clones, around 97% being singletons.

This sequence was found in a human donor with AIRE deficiency. Sequencing was performed on conventional CD4+ T cells sorted from PBMCs. The V and J genes are TRBV6-6 and TRBJ1-2; 9 nucleotides line up with TRBD1. CDR3 coding DNA: TGTGCCAGCAGTGACCGGACAGGGGAGGACACCTTC. Translated: CASSDRTGEDTF.